This paragraph covers one T cell receptor beta chain sequence. Its target is not known. This CDR3 is 12 amino acids long. J gave up 4 bases and V 4 bases, and 3 bases lay outside the gene matches. CDR1 SQVTM and CDR2 ANQGSEA come from the germline V gene. Profiled with immunoSEQ multiplex PCR; TCRdb holds only in-frame clones, not every one. This sample carries about 80,000 clones, roughly 88% of them seen once, and the ten largest clones take about 1.7%. This specimen belongs to a study of OX40 agonist ivuxolimab in advanced cancers. Study-level information: The group had a mean age of about 60 years, ranged from 23 to 79, and was 82.7% male.

General study findings and limits: CD8+ T cells (on average) carried more expanded clones than CD4+ T cells.

The clonotype originates from an adult with an advanced solid tumor such as melanoma, head and neck, liver or kidney cancer. This specimen consisted of CD4+ or CD8+ T cells sorted from blood, obtained in a trial of the OX40 agonist ivuxolimab. The chain links TRBV29-1 to TRBJ2-5; 7 bases line up with TRBD2. The CDR3 spells CSVVAGTETQYF. The CDR3 DNA sequence: TGCAGCGTTGTAGCGGGTACAGAGACCCAGTACTTC.